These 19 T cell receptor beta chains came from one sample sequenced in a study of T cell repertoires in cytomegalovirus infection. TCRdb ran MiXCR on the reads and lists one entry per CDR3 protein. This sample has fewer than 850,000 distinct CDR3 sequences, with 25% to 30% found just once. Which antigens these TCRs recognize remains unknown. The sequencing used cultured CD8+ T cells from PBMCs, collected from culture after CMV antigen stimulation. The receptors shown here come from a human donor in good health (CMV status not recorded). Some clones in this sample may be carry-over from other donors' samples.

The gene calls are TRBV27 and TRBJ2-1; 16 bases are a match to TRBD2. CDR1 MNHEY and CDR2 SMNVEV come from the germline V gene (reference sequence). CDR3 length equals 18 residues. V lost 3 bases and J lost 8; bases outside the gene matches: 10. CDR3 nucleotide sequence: TGTGCCAGCAGTTTCCTCCCGGGACTAGCGGGGGGGCAGGATGAGCAGTTCTTC. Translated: CASSFLPGLAGGQDEQFF.

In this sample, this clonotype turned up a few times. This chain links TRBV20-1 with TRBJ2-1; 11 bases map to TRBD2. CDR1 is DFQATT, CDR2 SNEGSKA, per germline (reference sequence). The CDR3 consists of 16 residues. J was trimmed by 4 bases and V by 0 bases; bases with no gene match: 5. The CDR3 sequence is CSARDLRTSGYNEQFF. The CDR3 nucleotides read TGCAGTGCTAGAGATCTCAGGACTAGCGGGTACAATGAGCAGTTCTTC.

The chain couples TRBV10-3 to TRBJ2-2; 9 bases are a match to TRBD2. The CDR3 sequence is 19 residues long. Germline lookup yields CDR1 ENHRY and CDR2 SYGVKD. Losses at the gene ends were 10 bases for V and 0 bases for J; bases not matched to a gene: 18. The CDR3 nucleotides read TGTGCCACCTTCTCTGCGGGGGGGCGGCGCGGCCCGAACACCGGGGAGCTGTTTTTT. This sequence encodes CATFSAGGRRGPNTGELFF.

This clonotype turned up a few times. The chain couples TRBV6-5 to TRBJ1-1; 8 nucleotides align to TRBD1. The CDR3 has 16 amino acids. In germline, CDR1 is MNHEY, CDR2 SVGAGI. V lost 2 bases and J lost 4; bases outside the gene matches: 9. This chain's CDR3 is CASSYARTGLGTEAFF. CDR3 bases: TGTGCCAGCAGTTACGCCAGGACAGGGCTGGGCACTGAAGCTTTCTTT.

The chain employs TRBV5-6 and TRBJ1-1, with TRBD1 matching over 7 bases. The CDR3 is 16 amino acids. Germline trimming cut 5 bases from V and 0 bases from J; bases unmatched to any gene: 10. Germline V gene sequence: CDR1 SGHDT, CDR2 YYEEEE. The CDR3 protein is CASRYRDSEMNTEAFF. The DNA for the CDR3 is TGTGCCAGCAGATACCGGGACAGTGAAATGAACACTGAAGCTTTCTTT.

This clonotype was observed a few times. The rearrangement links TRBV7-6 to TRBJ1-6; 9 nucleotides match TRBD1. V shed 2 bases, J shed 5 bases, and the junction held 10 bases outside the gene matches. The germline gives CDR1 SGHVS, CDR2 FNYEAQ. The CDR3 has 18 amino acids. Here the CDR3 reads CASSLTVRRTGDNSPLHF. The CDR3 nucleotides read TGTGCCAGCAGCTTAACCGTTCGGAGGACAGGGGATAATTCACCCCTCCACTTT.

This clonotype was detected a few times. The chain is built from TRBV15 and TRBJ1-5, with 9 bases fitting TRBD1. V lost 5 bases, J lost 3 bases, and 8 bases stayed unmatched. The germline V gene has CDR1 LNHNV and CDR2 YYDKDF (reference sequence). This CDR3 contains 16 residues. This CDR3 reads CATSPRDREINQPQHF. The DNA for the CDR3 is TGTGCCACCAGCCCTCGGGACAGGGAAATCAATCAGCCCCAGCATTTT.

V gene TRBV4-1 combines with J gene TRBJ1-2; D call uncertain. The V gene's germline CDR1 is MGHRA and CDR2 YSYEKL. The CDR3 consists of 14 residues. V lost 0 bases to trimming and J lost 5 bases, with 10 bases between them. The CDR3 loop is CASSQDLQLYGYTF. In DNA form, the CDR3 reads TGCGCCAGCAGCCAAGATTTACAGCTATATGGCTACACCTTC.

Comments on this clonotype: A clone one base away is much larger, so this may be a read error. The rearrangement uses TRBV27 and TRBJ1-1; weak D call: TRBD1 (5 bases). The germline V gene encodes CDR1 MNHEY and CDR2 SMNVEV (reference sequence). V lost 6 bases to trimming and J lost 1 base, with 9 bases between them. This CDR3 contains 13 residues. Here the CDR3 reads CASRWGPNTEAFF. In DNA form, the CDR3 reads TGTGCCAGCAGATGGGGCCCGAACACTGAAGCTTTCTTT.

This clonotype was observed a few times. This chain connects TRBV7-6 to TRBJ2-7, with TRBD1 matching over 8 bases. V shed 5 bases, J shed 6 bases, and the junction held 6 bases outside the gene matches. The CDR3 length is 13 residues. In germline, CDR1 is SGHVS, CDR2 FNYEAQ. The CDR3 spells CASSGTGRVEQYV. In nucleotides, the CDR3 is TGTGCCAGCAGCGGGACAGGAAGGGTCGAGCAGTACGTC.

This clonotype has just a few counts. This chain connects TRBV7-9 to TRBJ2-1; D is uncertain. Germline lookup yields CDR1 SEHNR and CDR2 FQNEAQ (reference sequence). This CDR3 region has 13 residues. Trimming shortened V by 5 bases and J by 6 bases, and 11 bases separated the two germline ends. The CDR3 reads CASSPPYGNEQFF. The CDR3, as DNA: TGTGCCAGCAGCCCCCCGTATGGCAATGAGCAGTTCTTC.

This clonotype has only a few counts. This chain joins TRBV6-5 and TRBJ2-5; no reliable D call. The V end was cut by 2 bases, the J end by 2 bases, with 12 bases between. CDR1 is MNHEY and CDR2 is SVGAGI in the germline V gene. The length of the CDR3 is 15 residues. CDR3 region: CASSYRALRQETQYF. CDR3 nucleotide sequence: TGTGCCAGCAGTTACAGGGCTCTCCGTCAAGAGACCCAGTACTTC.

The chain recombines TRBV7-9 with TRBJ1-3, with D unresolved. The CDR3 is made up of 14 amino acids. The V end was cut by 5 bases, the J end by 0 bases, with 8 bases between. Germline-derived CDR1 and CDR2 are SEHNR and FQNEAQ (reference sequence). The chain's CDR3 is CASSGPNSGNTIYF. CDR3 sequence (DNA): TGTGCCAGCAGCGGACCGAACTCTGGAAACACCATATATTTT.

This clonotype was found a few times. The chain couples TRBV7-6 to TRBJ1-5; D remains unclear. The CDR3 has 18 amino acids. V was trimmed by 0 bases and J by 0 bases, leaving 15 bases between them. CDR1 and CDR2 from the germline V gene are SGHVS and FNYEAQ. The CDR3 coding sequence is TGTGCCAGCAGCTTAGCGCTCGGCAGGAGTTATAGCAATCAGCCCCAGCATTTT. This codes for CASSLALGRSYSNQPQHF.

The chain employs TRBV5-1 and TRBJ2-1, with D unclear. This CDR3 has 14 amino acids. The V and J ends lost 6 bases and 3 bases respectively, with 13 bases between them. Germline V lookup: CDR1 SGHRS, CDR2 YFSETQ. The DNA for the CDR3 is TGCGCCAGCAAGAGTGAGACACGCTACAATGAGCAGTTCTTC. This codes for CASKSETRYNEQFF.

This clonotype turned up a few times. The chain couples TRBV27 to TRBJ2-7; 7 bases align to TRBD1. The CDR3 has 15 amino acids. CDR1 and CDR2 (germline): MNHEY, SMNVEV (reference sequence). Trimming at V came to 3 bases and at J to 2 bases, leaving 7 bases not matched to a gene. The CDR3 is CASSLVGTAPYEQYF. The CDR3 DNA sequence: TGTGCCAGCAGTTTGGTCGGGACAGCCCCCTACGAGCAGTACTTC.

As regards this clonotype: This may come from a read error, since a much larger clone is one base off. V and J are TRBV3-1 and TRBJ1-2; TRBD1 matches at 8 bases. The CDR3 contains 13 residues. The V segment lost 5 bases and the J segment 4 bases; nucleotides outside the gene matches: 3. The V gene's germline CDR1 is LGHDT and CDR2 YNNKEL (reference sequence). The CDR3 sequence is CASSETGVYGYTF. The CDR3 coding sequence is TGTGCCAGCAGCGAGACAGGGGTCTATGGCTACACCTTC.

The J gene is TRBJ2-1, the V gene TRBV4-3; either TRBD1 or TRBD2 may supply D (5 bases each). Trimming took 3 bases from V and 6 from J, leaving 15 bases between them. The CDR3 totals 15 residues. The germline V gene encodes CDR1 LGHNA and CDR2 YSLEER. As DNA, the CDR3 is TGCGCCAGCAGCCAGGATAGGGACGGCCTCAATGAGCAGTTCTTC. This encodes CASSQDRDGLNEQFF.

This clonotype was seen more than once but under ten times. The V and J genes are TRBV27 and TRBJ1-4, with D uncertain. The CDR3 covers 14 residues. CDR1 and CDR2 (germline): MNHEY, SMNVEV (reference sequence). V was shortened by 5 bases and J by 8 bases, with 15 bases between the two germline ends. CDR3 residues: CASSRTRVGEKLFF. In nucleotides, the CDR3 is TGTGCCAGCAGTCGTACCCGGGTTGGAGAAAAACTGTTTTTT.